This entry features one TCR beta chain sequence. Its antigen is as yet unknown. These data originate in a study of cytomegalovirus exposure and HLA in healthy donors. Study-wide points: Most subjects had HLA-A and HLA-B alleles reportedly predicted accurately by TCR beta sequences. Many donors shared some public TCRs, even though most TCR sequences were rare.

60 Vbeta and 13 Jbeta primers were used in PCR. In the source study's methods: A later analysis counted 80 million or so unique TCR beta chains, some 12 million shared. Clones were read by immunoSEQ multiplex PCR, and TCRdb kept only the in-frame ones, dropping some. D and trimming were read from the DNA, whereas the V and J calls and clone size are those reported in that table. The sample carries about 79,000 clones, 65% to 70% recorded once. Sequenced sample: PBMCs. The source is a woman aged 45-65 years in good health and CMV-seropositive.

CDR3 bases: TGTGCCAGCAGCACTACCGGGACTCTGAACACTGAAGCTTTCTTT. This codes for CASSTTGTLNTEAFF. V and J are TRBV7-3 and TRBJ1-1; weak D call: TRBD1 (5 bases). The V and J ends lost 5 bases and 0 bases respectively, with 13 bases between them. The length of the CDR3 is 15 residues. Per the germline V gene, CDR1 is SGHTA and CDR2 is FQGTGA.